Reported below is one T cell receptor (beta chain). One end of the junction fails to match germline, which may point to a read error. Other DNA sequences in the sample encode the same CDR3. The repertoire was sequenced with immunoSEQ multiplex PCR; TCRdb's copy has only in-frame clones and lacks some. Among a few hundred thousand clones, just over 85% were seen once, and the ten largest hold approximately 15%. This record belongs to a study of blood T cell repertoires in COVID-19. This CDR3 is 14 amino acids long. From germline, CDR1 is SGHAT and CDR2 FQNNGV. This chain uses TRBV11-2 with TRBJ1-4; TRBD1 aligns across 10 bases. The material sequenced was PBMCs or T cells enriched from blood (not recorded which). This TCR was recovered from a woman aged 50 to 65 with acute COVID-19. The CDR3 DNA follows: TGTGCCAGTAGCTTGGGACAGGGGAATGAAAAACTGTTTTTT. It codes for CASSLGQGNEKLFF.